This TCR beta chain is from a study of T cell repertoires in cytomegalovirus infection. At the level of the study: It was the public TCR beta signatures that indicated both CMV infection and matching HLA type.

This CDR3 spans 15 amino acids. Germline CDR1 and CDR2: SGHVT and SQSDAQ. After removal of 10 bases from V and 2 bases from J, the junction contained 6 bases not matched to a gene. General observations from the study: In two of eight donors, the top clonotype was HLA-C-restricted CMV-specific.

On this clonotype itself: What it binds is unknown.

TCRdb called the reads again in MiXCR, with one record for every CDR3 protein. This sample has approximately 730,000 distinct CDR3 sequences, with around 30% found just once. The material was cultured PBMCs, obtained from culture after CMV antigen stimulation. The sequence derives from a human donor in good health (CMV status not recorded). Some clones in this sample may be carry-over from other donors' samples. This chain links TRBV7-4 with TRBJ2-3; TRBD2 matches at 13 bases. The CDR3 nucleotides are TGTGCCACCCAGACTAGCGGGAGGATCACAGATACGCAGTATTTT. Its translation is CATQTSGRITDTQYF.